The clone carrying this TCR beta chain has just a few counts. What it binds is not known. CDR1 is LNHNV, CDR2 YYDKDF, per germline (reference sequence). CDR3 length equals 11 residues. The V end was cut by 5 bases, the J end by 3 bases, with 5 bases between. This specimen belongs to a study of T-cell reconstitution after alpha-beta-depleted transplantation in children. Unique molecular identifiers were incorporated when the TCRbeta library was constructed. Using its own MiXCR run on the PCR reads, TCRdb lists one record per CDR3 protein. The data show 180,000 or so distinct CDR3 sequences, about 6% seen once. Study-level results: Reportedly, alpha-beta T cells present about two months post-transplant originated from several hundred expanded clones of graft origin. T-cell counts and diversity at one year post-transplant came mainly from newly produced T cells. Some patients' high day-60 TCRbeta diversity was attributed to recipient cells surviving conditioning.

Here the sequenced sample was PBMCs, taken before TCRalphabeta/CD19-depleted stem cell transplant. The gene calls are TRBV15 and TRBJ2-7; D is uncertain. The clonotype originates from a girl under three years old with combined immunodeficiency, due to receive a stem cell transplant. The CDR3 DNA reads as TGTGCCACCAGCGGCCGCTACGAGCAGTACTTC. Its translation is CATSGRYEQYF.